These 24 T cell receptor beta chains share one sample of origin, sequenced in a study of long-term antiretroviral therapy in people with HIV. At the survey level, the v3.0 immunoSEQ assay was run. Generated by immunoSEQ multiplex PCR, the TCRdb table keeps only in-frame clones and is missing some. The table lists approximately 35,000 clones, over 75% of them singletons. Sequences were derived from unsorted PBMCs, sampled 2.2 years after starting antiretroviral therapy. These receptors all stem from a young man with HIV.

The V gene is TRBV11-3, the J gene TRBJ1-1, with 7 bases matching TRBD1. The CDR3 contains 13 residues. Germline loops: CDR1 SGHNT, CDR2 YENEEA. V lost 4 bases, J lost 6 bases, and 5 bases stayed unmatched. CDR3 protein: CASSWAGGSEAFF. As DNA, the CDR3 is TGTGCCAGCAGCTGGGCAGGGGGATCTGAAGCTTTCTTT.

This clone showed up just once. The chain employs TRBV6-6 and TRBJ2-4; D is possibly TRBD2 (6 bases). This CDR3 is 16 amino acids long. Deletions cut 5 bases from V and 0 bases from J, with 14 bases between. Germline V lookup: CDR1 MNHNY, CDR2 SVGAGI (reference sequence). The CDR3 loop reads CASSRTGTLAKNIQYF. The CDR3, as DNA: TGTGCCAGCAGTCGGACGGGGACTTTAGCCAAAAACATTCAGTACTTC.

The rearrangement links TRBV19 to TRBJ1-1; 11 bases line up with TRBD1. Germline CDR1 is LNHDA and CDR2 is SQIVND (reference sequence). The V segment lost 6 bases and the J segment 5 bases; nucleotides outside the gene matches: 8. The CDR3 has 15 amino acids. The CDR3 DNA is TGTGCCAGTAGCCCCTTCGGGACAGGGGGTACTGAAGCTTTCTTT. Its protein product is CASSPFGTGGTEAFF.

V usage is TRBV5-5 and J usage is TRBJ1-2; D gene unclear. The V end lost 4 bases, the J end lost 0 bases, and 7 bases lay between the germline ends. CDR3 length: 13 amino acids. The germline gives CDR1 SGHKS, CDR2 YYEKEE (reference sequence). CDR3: CASSPVPNYGYTF. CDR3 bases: TGTGCCAGCAGCCCCGTCCCTAACTATGGCTACACCTTC.

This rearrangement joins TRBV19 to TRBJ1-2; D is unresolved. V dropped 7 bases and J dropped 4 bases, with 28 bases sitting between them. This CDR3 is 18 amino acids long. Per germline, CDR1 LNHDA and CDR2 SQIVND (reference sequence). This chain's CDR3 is CASIPSSTAHLLTYGYTF. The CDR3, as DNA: TGTGCCAGTATCCCCAGCAGCACGGCCCACTTACTTACCTATGGCTACACCTTC.

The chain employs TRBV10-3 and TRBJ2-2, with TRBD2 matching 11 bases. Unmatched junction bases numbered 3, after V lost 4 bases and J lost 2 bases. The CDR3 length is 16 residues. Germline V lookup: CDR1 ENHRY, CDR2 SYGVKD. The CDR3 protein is CAISATSGINTGELFF. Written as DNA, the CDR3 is TGTGCCATCAGTGCGACTAGCGGGATCAACACCGGGGAGCTGTTTTTT.

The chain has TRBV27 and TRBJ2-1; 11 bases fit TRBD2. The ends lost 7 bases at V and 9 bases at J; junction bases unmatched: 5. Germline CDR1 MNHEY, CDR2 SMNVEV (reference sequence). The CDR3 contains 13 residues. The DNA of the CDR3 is TGTGCCAGCAAAATAGCGGGAGGGGCTGAGCAGTTCTTC. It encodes CASKIAGGAEQFF.

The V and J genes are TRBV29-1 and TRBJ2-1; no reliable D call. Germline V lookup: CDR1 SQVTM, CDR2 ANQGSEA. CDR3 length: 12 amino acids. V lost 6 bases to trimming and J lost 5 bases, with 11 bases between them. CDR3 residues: CSVVLLNNEQFF. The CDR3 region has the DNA TGCAGCGTCGTCCTCCTAAACAATGAGCAGTTCTTC.

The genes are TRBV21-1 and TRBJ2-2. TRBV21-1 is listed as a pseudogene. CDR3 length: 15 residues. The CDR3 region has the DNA TGTGCCAGCAGCAATTTAGACGGAAACACCGGGGAGCTGTTTTTT. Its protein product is CASSNLDGNTGELFF.

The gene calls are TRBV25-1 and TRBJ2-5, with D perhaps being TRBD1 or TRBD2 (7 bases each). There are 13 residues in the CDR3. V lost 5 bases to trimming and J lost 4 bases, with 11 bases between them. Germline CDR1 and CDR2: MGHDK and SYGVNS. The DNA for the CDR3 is TGTGCCAGCAGTCCAGGGGGGGGAGAGACCCAGTACTTC. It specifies CASSPGGGETQYF. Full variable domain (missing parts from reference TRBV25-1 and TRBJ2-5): EADIYQTPRYLVIGTGKKITLECSQTMGHDKMYWYQQDPGMELHLIHYSYGVNSTEKGDLSSESTVSRIRTEHFPLTLESARPSHTSQYLCASSPGGGETQYFGPGTRLLVL.

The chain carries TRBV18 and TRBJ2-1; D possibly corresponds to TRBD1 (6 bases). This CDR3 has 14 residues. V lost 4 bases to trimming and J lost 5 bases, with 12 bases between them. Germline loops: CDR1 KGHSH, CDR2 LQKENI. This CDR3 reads CASSRGQSDNEQFF. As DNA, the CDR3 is TGTGCCAGCTCACGCGGACAGAGCGACAATGAGCAGTTCTTC.

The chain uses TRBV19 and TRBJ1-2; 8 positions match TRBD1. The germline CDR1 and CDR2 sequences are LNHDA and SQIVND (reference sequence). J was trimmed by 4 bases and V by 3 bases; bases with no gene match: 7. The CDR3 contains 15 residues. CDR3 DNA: TGTGCCAGTAGTATGGGGCCAGGGGGCGCCTATGGCTACACCTTC. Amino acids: CASSMGPGGAYGYTF.

The CDR3 here is CASSLGLGGIYEQYF. The CDR3 nucleotides read TGTGCCAGCAGCTTGGGTCTAGGGGGAATCTACGAGCAGTACTTC. This chain links TRBV5-5 with TRBJ2-7; D is possibly TRBD1 (6 bases). The germline gives CDR1 SGHKS, CDR2 YYEKEE (reference sequence). CDR3 size: 15 residues. Trimming removed 0 bases at V and 3 bases at J, with 13 bases between.

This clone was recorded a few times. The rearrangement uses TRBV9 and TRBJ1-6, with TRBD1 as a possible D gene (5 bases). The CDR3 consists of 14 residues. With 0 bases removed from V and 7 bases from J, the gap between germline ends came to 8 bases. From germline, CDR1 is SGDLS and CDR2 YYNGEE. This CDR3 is CASSVAGGNSPLHF. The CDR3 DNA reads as TGTGCCAGCAGCGTAGCGGGGGGAAATTCACCCCTCCACTTT.

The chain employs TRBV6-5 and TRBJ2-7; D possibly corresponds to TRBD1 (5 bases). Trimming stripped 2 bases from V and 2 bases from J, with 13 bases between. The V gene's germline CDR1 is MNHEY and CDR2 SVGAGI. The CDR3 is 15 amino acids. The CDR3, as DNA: TGTGCCAGCAGTTACATGGGCGCAGGGCCCTACGAGCAGTACTTC. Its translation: CASSYMGAGPYEQYF.

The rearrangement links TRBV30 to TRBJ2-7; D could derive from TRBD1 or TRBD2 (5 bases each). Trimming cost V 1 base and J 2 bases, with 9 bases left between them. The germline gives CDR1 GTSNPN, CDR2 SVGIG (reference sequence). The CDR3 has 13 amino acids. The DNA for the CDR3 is TGTGCCTGGAGTGAGCAGGGACCCTACGAGCAGTACTTC. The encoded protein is CAWSEQGPYEQYF.

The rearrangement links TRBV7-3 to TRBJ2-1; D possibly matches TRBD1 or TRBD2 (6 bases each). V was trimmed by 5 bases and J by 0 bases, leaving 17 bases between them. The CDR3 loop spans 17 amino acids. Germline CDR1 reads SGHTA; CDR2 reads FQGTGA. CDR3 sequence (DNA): TGTGCCAGCAGCCCCATAGGGGGGCGGAGCTCCTACAATGAGCAGTTCTTC. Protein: CASSPIGGRSSYNEQFF.

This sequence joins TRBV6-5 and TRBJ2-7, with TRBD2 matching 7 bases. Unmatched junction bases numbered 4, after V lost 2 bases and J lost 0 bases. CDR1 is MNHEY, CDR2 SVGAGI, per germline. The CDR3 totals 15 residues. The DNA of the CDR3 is TGTGCCAGCAGTTACGAAGCGGGGACCTCCTACGAGCAGTACTTC. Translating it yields CASSYEAGTSYEQYF.

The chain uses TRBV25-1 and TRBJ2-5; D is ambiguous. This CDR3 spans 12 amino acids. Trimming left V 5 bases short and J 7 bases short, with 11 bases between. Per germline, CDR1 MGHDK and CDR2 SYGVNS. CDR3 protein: CASSKTVGTQYF. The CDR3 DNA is TGTGCCAGCAGTAAAACTGTAGGGACCCAGTACTTC.

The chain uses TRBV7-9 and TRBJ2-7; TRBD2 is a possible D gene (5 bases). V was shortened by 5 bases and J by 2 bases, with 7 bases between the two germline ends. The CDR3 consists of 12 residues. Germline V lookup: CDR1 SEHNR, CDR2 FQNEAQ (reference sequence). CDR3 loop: CASSHGAYEQYF. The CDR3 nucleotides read TGTGCCAGCAGCCACGGGGCCTACGAGCAGTACTTC.

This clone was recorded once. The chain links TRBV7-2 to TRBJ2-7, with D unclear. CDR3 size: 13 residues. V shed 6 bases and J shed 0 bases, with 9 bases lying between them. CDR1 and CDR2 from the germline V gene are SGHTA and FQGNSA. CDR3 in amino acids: CASSLSLSYEQYF. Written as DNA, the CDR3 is TGTGCCAGCAGTCTTAGCCTCTCCTACGAGCAGTACTTC.

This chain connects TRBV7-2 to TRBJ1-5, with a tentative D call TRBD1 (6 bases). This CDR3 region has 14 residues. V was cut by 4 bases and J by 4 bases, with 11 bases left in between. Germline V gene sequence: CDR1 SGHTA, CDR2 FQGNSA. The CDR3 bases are TGTGCCAGCAGCTCCCCAGGGGAAAATCAGCCCCAGCATTTT. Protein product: CASSSPGENQPQHF.

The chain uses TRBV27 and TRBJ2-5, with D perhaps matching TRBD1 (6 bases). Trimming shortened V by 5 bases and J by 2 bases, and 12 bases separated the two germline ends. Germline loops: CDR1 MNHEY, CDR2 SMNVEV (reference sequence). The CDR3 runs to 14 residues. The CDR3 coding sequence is TGTGCCAGCAGTACCCGGACAGCGCAAGAGACCCAGTACTTC. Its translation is CASSTRTAQETQYF.

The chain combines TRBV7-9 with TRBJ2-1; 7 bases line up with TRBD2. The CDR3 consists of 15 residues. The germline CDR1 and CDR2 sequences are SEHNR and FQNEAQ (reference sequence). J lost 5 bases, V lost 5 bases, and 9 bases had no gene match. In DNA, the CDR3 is TGTGCCAGCAGCCCTTTACTAGCGCCTAACAATGAGCAGTTCTTC. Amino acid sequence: CASSPLLAPNNEQFF.